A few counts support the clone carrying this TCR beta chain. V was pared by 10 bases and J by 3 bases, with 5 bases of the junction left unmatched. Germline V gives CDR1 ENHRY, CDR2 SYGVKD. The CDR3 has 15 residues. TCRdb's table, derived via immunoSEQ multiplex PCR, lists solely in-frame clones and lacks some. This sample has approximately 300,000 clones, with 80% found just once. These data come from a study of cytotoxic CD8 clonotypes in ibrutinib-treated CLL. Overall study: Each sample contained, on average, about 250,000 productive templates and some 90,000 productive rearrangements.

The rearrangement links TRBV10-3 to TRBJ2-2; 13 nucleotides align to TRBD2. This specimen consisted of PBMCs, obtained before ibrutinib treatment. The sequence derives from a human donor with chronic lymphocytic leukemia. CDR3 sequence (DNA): TGTGCCACCGGGACTAGCGGGACATACACCGGGGAGCTGTTTTTT. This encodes CATGTSGTYTGELFF.